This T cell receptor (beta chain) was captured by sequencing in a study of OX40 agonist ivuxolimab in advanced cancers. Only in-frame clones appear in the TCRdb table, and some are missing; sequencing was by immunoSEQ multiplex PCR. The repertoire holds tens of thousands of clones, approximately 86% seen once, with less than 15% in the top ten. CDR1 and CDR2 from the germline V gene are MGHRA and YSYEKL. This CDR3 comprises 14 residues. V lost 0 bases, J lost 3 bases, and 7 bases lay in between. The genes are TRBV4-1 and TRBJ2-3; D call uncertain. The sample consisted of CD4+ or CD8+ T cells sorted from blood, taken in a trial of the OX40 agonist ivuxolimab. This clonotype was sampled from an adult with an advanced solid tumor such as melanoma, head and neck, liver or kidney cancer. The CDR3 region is CASSQDWRTDTQYF. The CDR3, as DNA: TGCGCCAGCAGCCAAGATTGGAGAACAGATACGCAGTATTTT.